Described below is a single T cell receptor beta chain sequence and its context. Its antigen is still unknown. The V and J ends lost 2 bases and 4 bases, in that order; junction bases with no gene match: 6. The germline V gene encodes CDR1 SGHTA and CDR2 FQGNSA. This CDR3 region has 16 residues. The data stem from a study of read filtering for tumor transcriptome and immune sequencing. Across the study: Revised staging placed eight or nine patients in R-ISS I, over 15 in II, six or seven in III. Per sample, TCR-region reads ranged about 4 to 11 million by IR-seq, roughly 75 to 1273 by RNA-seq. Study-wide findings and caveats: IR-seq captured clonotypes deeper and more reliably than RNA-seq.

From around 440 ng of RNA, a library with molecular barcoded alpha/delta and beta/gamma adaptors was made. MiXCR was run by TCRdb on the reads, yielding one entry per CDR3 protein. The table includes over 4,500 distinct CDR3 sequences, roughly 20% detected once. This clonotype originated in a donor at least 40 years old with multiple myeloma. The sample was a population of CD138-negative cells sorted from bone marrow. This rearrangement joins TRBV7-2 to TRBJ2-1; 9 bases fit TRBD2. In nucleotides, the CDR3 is TGTGCCAGCAGCTTAACGTCTAGCGGGATTTACAATGAGCAGTTCTTC. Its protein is CASSLTSSGIYNEQFF. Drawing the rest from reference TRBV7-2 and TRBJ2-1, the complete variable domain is GAGVSQSPSNKVTEKGKDVELRCDPISGHTALYWYRQSLGQGLEFLIYFQGNSAPDKSGLPSDRFSAERTGGSVSTLTIQRTQQEDSAVYLCASSLTSSGIYNEQFFGPGTRLTVL.